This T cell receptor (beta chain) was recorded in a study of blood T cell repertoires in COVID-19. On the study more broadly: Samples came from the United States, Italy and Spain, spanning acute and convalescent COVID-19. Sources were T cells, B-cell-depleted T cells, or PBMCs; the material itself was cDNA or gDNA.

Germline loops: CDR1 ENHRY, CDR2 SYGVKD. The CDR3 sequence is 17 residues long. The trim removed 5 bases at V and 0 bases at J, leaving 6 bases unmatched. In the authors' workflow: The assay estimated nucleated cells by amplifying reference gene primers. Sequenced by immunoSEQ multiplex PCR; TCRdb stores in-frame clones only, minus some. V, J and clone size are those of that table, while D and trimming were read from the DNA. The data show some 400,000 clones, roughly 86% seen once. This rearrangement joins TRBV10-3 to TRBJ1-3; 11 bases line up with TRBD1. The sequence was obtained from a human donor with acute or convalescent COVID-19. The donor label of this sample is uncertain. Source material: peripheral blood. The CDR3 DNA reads TGTGCCATCAGTAGGGGACAGGGGGAAGACTCTGGAAACACCATATATTTT. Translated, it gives CAISRGQGEDSGNTIYF.